The T cell receptor beta chain under discussion was sequenced for a study of blood T cell repertoires in COVID-19. Study information: T cells, B-cell-depleted T cells, or PBMCs supplied cDNA or gDNA.

CDR3 length: 18 amino acids. The V gene end was trimmed by 0 bases and the J gene end by 6 bases; junction bases not matched to a gene: 14. The germline V gene has CDR1 MGHRA and CDR2 YSYEKL. The data were produced by immunoSEQ multiplex PCR, yet TCRdb's version contains in-frame clones alone and is incomplete. The table records roughly 340,000 clones, roughly 89% of them present only once. Sequenced input: peripheral blood. This chain joins TRBV4-1 and TRBJ1-5; TRBD1 matches 7 bases. The TCR sequence derives from a young woman who had recovered from COVID-19. CDR3 coding DNA: TGCGCCAGCAGCCAAGAAGGTCAGGGGGGACATAAGGGTCAGCCCCAGCATTTT. It translates to CASSQEGQGGHKGQPQHF.